The 6 T cell receptor beta chains below were found in one sample sequenced in a study of high-grade serous ovarian cancer treatment subgroups. Sequencing was performed with immunoSEQ multiplex PCR; in TCRdb, only in-frame clones are kept and a portion is missing. The sample shows under 10,000 clones, about two thirds of them seen only once. The tumor samples were collected prior to definitive surgery or chemotherapy. Material for sequencing was tumor tissue. Receptors were obtained from a human donor with high-grade serous ovarian cancer.

The chain recombines TRBV7-2 with TRBJ2-7; D is unresolved. The CDR3 spans 12 residues. With 3 bases removed from V and 7 bases from J, the gap between germline ends came to 10 bases. Germline CDR1 and CDR2: SGHTA and FQGNSA. CDR3 in amino acids: CASSFSAREQYF. CDR3 bases: TGTGCCAGCAGCTTTTCCGCGAGGGAGCAGTACTTC. The whole variable domain, filled in from reference TRBV7-2 and TRBJ2-7, reads GAGVSQSPSNKVTEKGKDVELRCDPISGHTALYWYRQSLGQGLEFLIYFQGNSAPDKSGLPSDRFSAERTGGSVSTLTIQRTQQEDSAVYLCASSFSAREQYFGPGTRLTVT.

This clone was counted only a few times. The J gene is TRBJ2-7, the V gene TRBV7-9; no definite D call. Germline CDR1 reads SEHNR; CDR2 reads FQNEAQ (reference sequence). This CDR3 is 11 amino acids long. Trimming left V 5 bases short and J 7 bases short, with 9 bases between. CDR3 DNA: TGTGCCAGCAGCCTCGCCGGGGAGCAGTACTTC. Protein: CASSLAGEQYF.

CDR3 nucleotides: TGTGCCATCAGTGTGGGGCAGACGTTTAGCAATCAGCCCCAGCATTTT. Translation: CAISVGQTFSNQPQHF. This chain connects TRBV10-3 to TRBJ1-5; D is perhaps TRBD1 (5 bases). CDR1 is ENHRY and CDR2 is SYGVKD in the germline V gene. There are 16 residues in the CDR3. V was shortened by 4 bases and J by 0 bases, with 13 bases between the two germline ends.

The chain joins TRBV21-1 to TRBJ2-7; the table's D gene call, TRBD2, was not cross checked with the DNA. TRBV21-1 is recorded as a pseudogene. This CDR3 is 16 amino acids long. The CDR3, as DNA: TGTGCCAGCAGCAAAGGAAGGAGACTAGCAACCTACGAGCAGTACTTC. Translating gives CASSKGRRLATYEQYF.

The gene calls are TRBV27 and TRBJ1-2; D call uncertain. Trimming cost V 2 bases and J 5 bases, with 15 bases left between them. This CDR3 is 15 amino acids long. CDR1 is MNHEY, CDR2 SMNVEV, per germline (reference sequence). The CDR3 is CASSLSAGTGYGYTF. CDR3 nucleotide sequence: TGTGCCAGCAGTTTAAGCGCAGGTACGGGGTATGGCTACACCTTC.

The chain has TRBV19 and TRBJ1-2; maybe TRBD1 (6 bases). CDR1 and CDR2 (germline): LNHDA, SQIVND (reference sequence). The ends were cut back, 6 bases at V and 6 bases at J, with 14 bases in the middle. The CDR3 is 13 residues long. For the CDR3, the DNA is TGTGCCAGTAGGTTACAGGGTTTGGATGGCTACACCTTC. It translates to CASRLQGLDGYTF.